These 32 T cell receptor beta chains originate from one sample sequenced in a study of T cells after yellow fever vaccination. TCRdb independently ran MiXCR on the 5' RACE reads; one entry per CDR3 protein. The top ten clones hold more than 12% of a sample with some 500,000 distinct CDR3 sequences, 13% of them seen once. Source: PBMCs, taken on the day of the yellow fever booster vaccination. These TCRs come from a man aged 25-45 years who received the YFV17D yellow fever vaccine.

This clonotype was counted a few times. This sequence joins TRBV19 and TRBJ2-1; TRBD2 is a possible D gene (7 bases). Trimming shortened V by 1 base and J by 14 bases, and 15 bases separated the two germline ends. CDR1 is LNHDA, CDR2 SQIVND, per germline (reference sequence). The CDR3 extends over 13 amino acids. For the CDR3, the DNA is TGTGCCAGTAGTATAGGACAGGCGGGAGTTGAGTTCTTC. Protein: CASSIGQAGVEFF.

A few counts support this clonotype. The V call is TRBV14, the J call TRBJ2-3; D unresolved. The CDR3 is made up of 13 amino acids. The germline V and J ends were trimmed by 1 base and 9 bases, with 11 bases remaining between them. Germline V CDR1 and CDR2: SGHDN, FVKESK. In DNA form, the CDR3 reads TGTGCCAGCAGCCAAGGGGCAGTAGAGACGCAGTATTTT. Translated, it gives CASSQGAVETQYF.

The rearrangement joins TRBV12-3 or TRBV12-4 to TRBJ2-2; no firm D call. This CDR3 spans 13 amino acids. V lost 5 bases and J 10 bases, leaving 14 bases between the germline ends. The CDR3: CASSRLLGLELFF. As DNA, the CDR3 is TGTGCCAGCAGTCGCCTGCTAGGATTGGAGCTGTTTTTT.

The chain carries TRBV6-5 and TRBJ2-5, with 8 bases identical to TRBD1. CDR3 length equals 15 residues. In germline, CDR1 is MNHEY, CDR2 SVGAGI. The junction had 8 bases not matched to a gene; V was cut back by 2 bases and J by 6 bases. As DNA, the CDR3 is TGTGCCAGCAGTTACCACGGACAGGGTCGAAAGACCCAGTACTTC. Protein: CASSYHGQGRKTQYF.

This clonotype appeared a few times. V usage is TRBV11-2 and J usage is TRBJ2-2, with D tentatively TRBD1 or TRBD2 (5 bases each). Germline V gene data show CDR1 as SGHAT and CDR2 as FQNNGV. The germline V and J ends were trimmed by 2 bases and 3 bases, with 19 bases remaining between them. The CDR3 sequence is 18 residues long. The CDR3 is CASSLKIGGQGDTGELFF. CDR3 nucleotide sequence: TGTGCCAGCAGCTTAAAAATCGGTGGGCAGGGAGACACCGGGGAGCTGTTTTTT.

V and J are TRBV20-1 and TRBJ1-4; possibly TRBD1 for D (6 bases). CDR1 and CDR2 from the germline V gene are DFQATT and SNEGSKA (reference sequence). The ends were cut back, 1 base at V and 1 base at J, with 16 bases in the middle. CDR3 length: 17 amino acids. The CDR3 DNA follows: TGCAGTGCTAGAGGATTCGGCAGGGGAGAAACTAATGAAAAACTGTTTTTT. Residues: CSARGFGRGETNEKLFF.

The chain links TRBV6-5 to TRBJ2-1, with D possibly being TRBD2 (5 bases). Germline V CDR1 and CDR2: MNHEY, SVGAGI. V was trimmed by 0 bases and J by 2 bases, leaving 8 bases between them. CDR3 length: 15 residues. DNA of the CDR3: TGTGCCAGCAGTTACTCGACTACCCCCTACAATGAGCAGTTCTTC. Protein: CASSYSTTPYNEQFF.

The chain carries TRBV20-1 and TRBJ1-3; D gene uncertain. The germline gives CDR1 DFQATT, CDR2 SNEGSKA (reference sequence). V was pared by 3 bases and J by 0 bases, with 9 bases between. CDR3 length: 14 amino acids. The CDR3 coding sequence is TGCAGTGCTAGGCACGGGAGCTCTGGAAACACCATATATTTT. This gives the protein CSARHGSSGNTIYF.

The rearrangement uses TRBV6-2 or TRBV6-3 and TRBJ2-2; the D gene could be TRBD1 or TRBD2 (5 bases each). Per germline, CDR1 MNHEY and CDR2 SVGEGT. The CDR3 has 16 residues. The ends were cut back, 8 bases at V and 5 bases at J, with 21 bases in the middle. The DNA for the CDR3 is TGTGCCAGCGGGGACCCACTAGGGGCGAGAACCGGGGAGCTGTTTTTT. Translated: CASGDPLGARTGELFF.

This clonotype was detected only a few times. The chain uses TRBV6-1 and TRBJ2-2; D may be TRBD1 (6 bases). The CDR3 length is 16 residues. The ends were cut back, 4 bases at V and 4 bases at J, with 16 bases in the middle. Per the germline V gene, CDR1 is MNHNS and CDR2 is SASEGT. The CDR3 reads CASSVWAGVGTGELFF. CDR3 coding DNA: TGTGCCAGCAGTGTGTGGGCAGGGGTGGGCACCGGGGAGCTGTTTTTT.

This clonotype was counted only a few times. Since the CDR3 does not end with the conserved phenylalanine or tryptophan, this likely comes from a read error. The chain combines TRBV2 with TRBJ2-7, with D possibly being TRBD2 (6 bases). Germline loops: CDR1 SNHLY, CDR2 FYNNEI. This CDR3 is 14 amino acids long. Trimming took off 3 bases at V and 7 bases at J, with 16 bases between the two ends. The CDR3 DNA reads TGTGCCAGCAGTGACAGCCCTTGGGGGGAAGAGCAGTACCTC. Amino acids: CASSDSPWGEEQYL.

The rearrangement joins TRBV6-2 or TRBV6-3 to TRBJ2-1; 7 bases map to TRBD2. Trimming removed 5 bases from V and 0 bases from J; junction bases left unmatched: 4. Germline CDR1 reads MNHEY; CDR2 reads SVGEGT. The CDR3 totals 15 residues. This CDR3 is CASSLLAASYNEQFF. Here the CDR3 DNA reads TGTGCCAGCAGTCTCCTAGCGGCCTCCTACAATGAGCAGTTCTTC.

The CDR3 loop is CSAGWTVGETQYF. The DNA of the CDR3 is TGCAGTGCTGGCTGGACAGTGGGGGAGACCCAGTACTTC. The V call is TRBV20-1, the J call TRBJ2-5; a weak D match, TRBD1 (6 bases). The CDR3 is 13 amino acids. Trimming took off 5 bases at V and 5 bases at J, with 15 bases between the two ends. Germline values: CDR1 DFQATT, CDR2 SNEGSKA (reference sequence).

This rearrangement joins TRBV19 to TRBJ1-2, with D maybe TRBD1 (5 bases). The germline gives CDR1 LNHDA, CDR2 SQIVND (reference sequence). With 10 bases removed from V and 6 bases from J, the gap between germline ends came to 21 bases. This CDR3 has 14 residues. CDR3 protein: CAIRLGPLIDGYTF. The CDR3 region has the DNA TGTGCCATCCGGTTGGGACCCCTTATCGATGGCTACACCTTC.

CDR3 DNA: TGTGCCAGCACCCCCGACAGGGCCGGAAACACCATATATTTT. Translating it yields CASTPDRAGNTIYF. The gene calls are TRBV7-9 and TRBJ1-3; 7 bases line up with TRBD1. CDR3 length equals 14 residues. Germline CDR1 and CDR2: SEHNR and FQNEAQ (reference sequence). The V segment lost 7 bases and the J segment 4 bases; nucleotides outside the gene matches: 7.

This rearrangement joins TRBV6-1 to TRBJ2-1, with D unresolved. The CDR3 consists of 14 residues. Germline loops: CDR1 MNHNS, CDR2 SASEGT. The germline V and J ends were trimmed by 7 bases and 5 bases, with 15 bases remaining between them. The CDR3 nucleotides are TGTGCCAGCATAAGGACGGCCCCCGACAATGAGCAGTTCTTC. Residues: CASIRTAPDNEQFF.

This clonotype was counted a few times. The V and J genes are TRBV29-1 and TRBJ2-1; possibly TRBD2 for D (6 bases). V was clipped by 7 bases and J by 7 bases, with 20 bases between them. Germline V gives CDR1 SQVTM, CDR2 ANQGSEA. The CDR3 has 14 residues. The CDR3 DNA reads TGCAGCGCTTACCTAGACGGGAGAGTTAATGAGCAGTTCTTC. This codes for CSAYLDGRVNEQFF.

Only a few counts were recorded for this clonotype. The chain carries TRBV11-2 and TRBJ2-3; 7 bases match TRBD2. Germline V CDR1 and CDR2: SGHAT, FQNNGV. V shed 5 bases, J shed 4 bases, and the junction held 18 bases outside the gene matches. The CDR3 totals 18 residues. The CDR3 is CASSGYGEGRWSPDTQYF. The CDR3 DNA is TGTGCCAGCAGCGGCTATGGGGAGGGCCGGTGGAGCCCAGATACGCAGTATTTT. The complete variable domain, with remaining parts taken from reference TRBV11-2 and TRBJ2-3, reads EAGVAQSPRYKIIEKRQSVAFWCNPISGHATLYWYQQILGQGPKLLIQFQNNGVVDDSQLPKDRFSAERLKGVDSTLKIQPAKLEDSAVYLCASSGYGEGRWSPDTQYFGPGTRLTVL.

The V call is TRBV28, the J call TRBJ1-3; no clear D. Germline V gives CDR1 MDHEN, CDR2 SYDVKM. The CDR3 sequence is 19 residues long. V gave up 2 bases and J gave up 0 bases, with 20 bases separating them. CDR3 in amino acids: CASSLILGGLINSGNTIYF. Here the CDR3 DNA reads TGTGCCAGCAGTTTAATCTTGGGCGGACTGATCAACTCTGGAAACACCATATATTTT.

The gene calls are TRBV20-1 and TRBJ2-1; TRBD2 matches 13 bases. The germline V gene has CDR1 DFQATT and CDR2 SNEGSKA (reference sequence). The J segment lost 7 bases and the V segment lost 1 base, leaving 7 bases of the junction unmatched. This CDR3 has 16 amino acids. Here the CDR3 reads CSARGTSGSWVNEQFF. CDR3 in DNA: TGCAGTGCTAGAGGGACTAGCGGGAGTTGGGTGAATGAGCAGTTCTTC.

CDR3 DNA sequence: TGTGCCAGCAGTTCCGGGGCTAGCGGGATGAACGAGCAGTACTTC. Protein product: CASSSGASGMNEQYF. The J gene is TRBJ2-7, the V gene TRBV12-3 or TRBV12-4; TRBD2 aligns across 9 bases. V was pared by 4 bases and J by 5 bases, with 9 bases of the junction left unmatched. The CDR3 totals 15 residues.

This clonotype came up a few times. V gene TRBV9 combines with J gene TRBJ2-5, with TRBD2 identical over 8 bases. Trimming at V came to 0 bases and at J to 5 bases, leaving 12 bases not matched to a gene. The CDR3 has 17 residues. Germline CDR1 and CDR2: SGDLS and YYNGEE. This chain's CDR3 is CASSVAGGAGARETQYF. For the CDR3, the DNA is TGTGCCAGCAGCGTAGCTGGCGGAGCGGGAGCCCGGGAGACCCAGTACTTC.

A few counts support this clonotype. The V call is TRBV6-5, the J call TRBJ1-5; D not resolved. Germline V lookup: CDR1 MNHEY, CDR2 SVGAGI. Trimming stripped 2 bases from V and 6 bases from J, with 11 bases between. The CDR3 is 14 residues long. The CDR3 nucleotides read TGTGCCAGCAGTTACGCAGGAGTGGGTCAGCCCCAGCATTTT. Protein: CASSYAGVGQPQHF.

The table lists this clonotype with a count of one. This sequence joins TRBV7-2 and TRBJ1-5; D gene uncertain. CDR3 length: 13 residues. Germline V CDR1 and CDR2: SGHTA, FQGNSA. V was cut by 5 bases and J by 8 bases, with 13 bases left in between. The CDR3 spells CASSPSFGEPQHF. CDR3 DNA: TGTGCCAGCAGCCCCTCGTTTGGCGAGCCCCAGCATTTT.

This clonotype was seen a handful of times. CDR3 residues: CASAPIAGGTDTQYF. In DNA, the CDR3 is TGCGCCAGCGCTCCAATAGCGGGAGGAACAGATACGCAGTATTTT. The rearrangement joins TRBV4-3 to TRBJ2-3, with 10 bases aligning to TRBD2. The CDR3 has 15 residues. Germline V gives CDR1 LGHNA, CDR2 YSLEER. J was trimmed by 3 bases and V by 8 bases; bases with no gene match: 8.

The chain uses TRBV7-2 and TRBJ1-1; possible D gene TRBD1, 5 bases. Germline values: CDR1 SGHTA, CDR2 FQGNSA. The CDR3 runs to 13 residues. V lost 1 base, J lost 5 bases, and 8 bases lay in between. DNA of the CDR3: TGTGCCAGCAGCTTAGTGGGACTTACTGAAGCTTTCTTT. Its protein product is CASSLVGLTEAFF.

The gene calls are TRBV20-1 and TRBJ2-3; 9 nucleotides line up with TRBD1. V lost 2 bases, J lost 6 bases, and 6 bases stayed unmatched. This CDR3 comprises 14 residues. In germline, CDR1 is DFQATT, CDR2 SNEGSKA (reference sequence). The CDR3 is CSARRWDRVDTQYF. CDR3 DNA sequence: TGCAGTGCTAGACGGTGGGACAGGGTGGATACGCAGTATTTT.

This clonotype occurred many times. The V gene is TRBV7-2, the J gene TRBJ2-7; TRBD2 agrees at 9 bases. The CDR3 is 16 residues long. The ends lost 0 bases at V and 3 bases at J; junction bases unmatched: 6. Germline-derived CDR1 and CDR2 are SGHTA and FQGNSA. CDR3 bases: TGTGCCAGCAGCTTAGCGCCCTTGCGGGAGGGCTACGAGCAGTACTTC. Protein sequence: CASSLAPLREGYEQYF. The full variable domain, with the rest looked up from reference TRBV7-2 and TRBJ2-7, is GAGVSQSPSNKVTEKGKDVELRCDPISGHTALYWYRQSLGQGLEFLIYFQGNSAPDKSGLPSDRFSAERTGGSVSTLTIQRTQQEDSAVYLCASSLAPLREGYEQYFGPGTRLTVT.

The genes are TRBV20-1 and TRBJ2-3; weak D call: TRBD1 (6 bases). Per germline, CDR1 DFQATT and CDR2 SNEGSKA (reference sequence). Trimming took 5 bases from V and 1 from J, leaving 7 bases between them. This CDR3 region has 12 residues. The CDR3 nucleotides read TGCAGTGCTTGGACAGGCACAGATACGCAGTATTTT. Its translation: CSAWTGTDTQYF.

The chain uses TRBV19 and TRBJ2-4; unclear D gene. CDR1 is LNHDA, CDR2 SQIVND, per germline (reference sequence). Trimming took 6 bases from V and 2 from J, leaving 17 bases between them. CDR3 length equals 16 residues. The CDR3 loop reads CASRGCFLLTKNIQYF. CDR3 nucleotides: TGTGCCAGTAGAGGGTGCTTTCTACTAACCAAAAACATTCAGTACTTC.

The V gene is TRBV3-1, the J gene TRBJ1-2; D is possibly TRBD1 (6 bases). Germline V gene sequence: CDR1 LGHDT, CDR2 YNNKEL (reference sequence). The CDR3 is made up of 16 amino acids. The ends were cut back, 2 bases at V and 7 bases at J, with 20 bases in the middle. This CDR3 reads CASSQSPTGEIGGYTF. The CDR3 nucleotides are TGTGCCAGCAGCCAAAGTCCGACAGGAGAGATAGGTGGCTACACCTTC. Filled out from reference TRBV3-1 and TRBJ1-2, the complete variable domain reads DTAVSQTPKYLVTQMGNDKSIKCEQNLGHDTMYWYKQDSKKFLKIMFSYNNKELIINETVPNRFSPKSPDKAHLNLHINSLELGDSAVYFCASSQSPTGEIGGYTFGSGTRLTVV.

Here the CDR3 DNA reads TGCAGTGCTAGTTTCGCCCTAGGCCCCACCGGGGAGCTGTTTTTT. The encoded protein is CSASFALGPTGELFF. The V gene is TRBV20-1, the J gene TRBJ2-2; no reliable D call. The CDR3 runs to 15 residues. Germline lookup yields CDR1 DFQATT and CDR2 SNEGSKA (reference sequence). V lost 3 bases, J lost 4 bases, and 15 bases lay in between.